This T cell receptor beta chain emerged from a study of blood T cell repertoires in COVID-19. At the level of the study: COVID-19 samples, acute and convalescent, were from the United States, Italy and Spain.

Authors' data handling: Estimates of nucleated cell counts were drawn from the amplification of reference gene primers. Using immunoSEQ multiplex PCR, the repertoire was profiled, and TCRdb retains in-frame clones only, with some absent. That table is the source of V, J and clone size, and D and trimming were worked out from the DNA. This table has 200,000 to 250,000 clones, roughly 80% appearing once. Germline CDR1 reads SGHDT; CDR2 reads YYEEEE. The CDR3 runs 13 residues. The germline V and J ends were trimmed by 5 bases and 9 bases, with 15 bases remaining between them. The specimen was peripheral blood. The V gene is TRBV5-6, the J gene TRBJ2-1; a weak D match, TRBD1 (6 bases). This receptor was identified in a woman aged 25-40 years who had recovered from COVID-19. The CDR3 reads CASRSTGMAEQFF. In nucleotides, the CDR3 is TGTGCCAGCAGATCGACAGGTATGGCTGAGCAGTTCTTC. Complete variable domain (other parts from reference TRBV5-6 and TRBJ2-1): DAGVTQSPTHLIKTRGQQVTLRCSPKSGHDTVSWYQQALGQGPQFIFQYYEEEERQRGNFPDRFSGHQFPNYSSELNVNALLLGDSALYLCASRSTGMAEQFFGPGTRLTVL.